The text below deals with one T cell receptor (beta chain). This clonotype was seen a handful of times. Its recognized antigen is unknown. No base qualities exist here, and no much larger clone lies one base off it. These data are taken from a study of CD8 T cells in ankylosing spondylitis (TCRdb year 2017). Regarding the complete study: T cell receptor beta repertoires were profiled in healthy donors and ankylosing spondylitis patients so that disease-linked TCR variants could be found. Peripheral blood was sampled, and synovial fluid was additionally collected from ankylosing spondylitis patients. The full study cohort was made up of 20 to 25 ankylosing spondylitis patients and about a hundred healthy donors.

On the study overall, not on this receptor specifically: In peripheral blood, the disease-linked clones were found at relatively low frequencies and had a CD8+ phenotype. According to the report, matched synovial fluid samples from ankylosing spondylitis patients were significantly enriched for the disease-linked clones. A TCR beta motif of seven or eight highly homologous amino acid variants appeared characteristic of blood from ankylosing spondylitis patients. Some motif variants were previously reported in synovial fluid and blood of reactive arthritis patients, suggesting common disease-initiation mechanisms.

As encoded in the germline V gene, CDR1 is SQVTM while CDR2 is ANQGSEA. CDR3 length: 11 amino acids, cysteine to phenylalanine. Only the CDR3 portion is preserved as DNA: 33 bases, with reading frame beginning at the first base. A distance of 7 bases separates the germline ends of V and J, which lose 2 bases and 5 bases respectively. The sample was run on an Illumina HiSeq 2500. TCR beta libraries were prepared by quantitative 5'-RACE with molecular barcodes. As for the original processing: Disease-linked TCR variants were identified with a new computational method built on a probabilistic model of VDJ rearrangement. The raw public data were reprocessed by TCRdb itself: fastp quality trimming at Q25, MiXCR clonotype calling, in-frame beta chains only. Each entry is one CDR3 protein sequence, shown with its most common DNA and genes. Here the V and J calls rest on TCRdb's processing, not on the authors' analysis. Here the sample has roughly 440,000 distinct CDR3 sequences; approximately 17% occur a single time. The top ten hold approximately 0.93% of the sample.

Sequenced input: blood, either unsorted or a sorted T cell fraction (not recorded which). This TCR was sampled from a male donor with ankylosing spondylitis. The receptor chain draws on TRBV29-1 and TRBJ2-7, with TRBD2 perhaps the D gene, on 6 matching bases. The DNA sequence is TGCAGCGTTGAACAGCGGGACGAGCAGTACTTC. Its translation reads: CSVEQRDEQYF.